A single sample gave rise to the 25 T cell receptor beta chains below, sequenced in a study of T cell changes during pregnancy in multiple sclerosis. The data were produced by immunoSEQ multiplex PCR, yet TCRdb's version contains in-frame clones alone and is incomplete. The table shows about 76,000 clones, with roughly 93% occurring only once. Sequenced here: peripheral blood, sampled in the second trimester of pregnancy. These TCRs come from a female donor with multiple sclerosis, enrolled in a pregnancy study.

The chain employs TRBV11-2 and TRBJ2-7; D gene ambiguous. The CDR3 has 14 residues. Per the germline V gene, CDR1 is SGHAT and CDR2 is FQNNGV. Trimming pared 5 bases from V and 3 bases from J, leaving 14 bases between. CDR3 nucleotide sequence: TGTGCCAGCAGCCCCCTGGGCGCCTTCTACGAGCAGTACTTC. It translates to CASSPLGAFYEQYF.

This chain connects TRBV7-9 to TRBJ2-5, with 8 bases lining up with TRBD2. The germline V gene has CDR1 SEHNR and CDR2 FQNEAQ (reference sequence). V lost 3 bases, J lost 0 bases, and 3 bases stayed unmatched. The CDR3 is made up of 15 amino acids. The CDR3 DNA sequence: TGTGCCAGCAGCTTCCCAGCGGGGGACCAAGAGACCCAGTACTTC. This translates into CASSFPAGDQETQYF. The whole variable domain, remainder taken from reference TRBV7-9 and TRBJ2-5, is DTGVSQNPRHKITKRGQNVTFRCDPISEHNRLYWYRQTLGQGPEFLTYFQNEAQLEKSRLLSDRFSAERPKGSFSTLEIQRTEQGDSAMYLCASSFPAGDQETQYFGPGTRLLVL.

Here the CDR3 DNA reads TGTGCCAGCAGCGTAGTCGGGGGGCATAGCACAGATACGCAGTATTTT. Protein sequence: CASSVVGGHSTDTQYF. V and J are TRBV9 and TRBJ2-3; possibly TRBD2 for D (7 bases). This CDR3 is 16 amino acids long. Trimming removed 0 bases at V and 0 bases at J, with 11 bases between. Germline CDR1 SGDLS, CDR2 YYNGEE. The complete variable domain, with remaining parts taken from reference TRBV9 and TRBJ2-3, reads DSGVTQTPKHLITATGQRVTLRCSPRSGDLSVYWYQQSLDQGLQFLIQYYNGEERAKGNILERFSAQQFPDLHSELNLSSLELGDSALYFCASSVVGGHSTDTQYFGPGTRLTVL.

V and J are TRBV5-4 and TRBJ1-2, with D possibly TRBD1 on 6 matching bases. V dropped 0 bases and J dropped 4 bases, with 16 bases sitting between them. The CDR3 runs to 16 residues. In germline, CDR1 is SGHNT, CDR2 YYREEE (reference sequence). Here the CDR3 DNA reads TGTGCCAGCAGCTTGGCCGGGAGGGGGGCTAGCTATGGCTACACCTTC. Amino acids: CASSLAGRGASYGYTF.

The chain couples TRBV11-2 to TRBJ2-7, with a weak D call TRBD2 (5 bases). Trimming pared 5 bases from V and 6 bases from J, leaving 11 bases between. CDR3 size: 12 residues. The germline gives CDR1 SGHAT, CDR2 FQNNGV. This CDR3 is CASSNGRGEQYF. CDR3 DNA: TGTGCCAGCAGCAACGGACGGGGCGAGCAGTACTTC.

The chain is built from TRBV11-2 and TRBJ2-1; D is undetermined. This CDR3 has 17 amino acids. Germline CDR1 is SGHAT and CDR2 is FQNNGV. V was shortened by 2 bases and J by 5 bases, with 19 bases between the two germline ends. CDR3 region: CASSLSVLPSPNNEQFF. DNA for the CDR3: TGTGCCAGCAGCTTATCGGTCCTGCCCTCCCCTAACAATGAGCAGTTCTTC.

In DNA form, the CDR3 reads TGTGCCAGCAGCCCAAACCCCTCTCCGGGGAATCAGCCCCAGCATTTT. This encodes CASSPNPSPGNQPQHF. This chain connects TRBV11-2 to TRBJ1-5; D remains unclear. The ends were cut back, 5 bases at V and 4 bases at J, with 18 bases in the middle. CDR3 length equals 16 residues. The germline V gene encodes CDR1 SGHAT and CDR2 FQNNGV.

This clone was seen once. DNA of the CDR3: TGCAGCGTTGAGGCCCAACTAGCGGATACGCAGTATTTT. Its translation: CSVEAQLADTQYF. The rearrangement joins TRBV29-1 to TRBJ2-3; 7 nucleotides align to TRBD2. The V and J ends lost 3 bases and 6 bases, in that order; junction bases with no gene match: 6. In germline, CDR1 is SQVTM, CDR2 ANQGSEA. CDR3 length equals 13 residues.

The J gene is TRBJ1-1, the V gene TRBV4-1; possible D gene TRBD1, 5 bases. CDR3 length equals 13 residues. Looked up from germline, CDR1 is MGHRA and CDR2 is YSYEKL. Trimming shortened V by 3 bases and J by 4 bases, and 9 bases separated the two germline ends. CDR3 sequence reads: CASSQAGFTEAFF. In nucleotides, the CDR3 is TGCGCCAGCAGCCAGGCAGGGTTCACTGAAGCTTTCTTT.

The sample holds a few counts of this clone. CDR3 region: CASTRDLYEQYF. In nucleotides, the CDR3 is TGCGCCAGCACCCGGGACTTATACGAGCAGTACTTC. The V gene is TRBV10-2, the J gene TRBJ2-7; perhaps TRBD2 as D (6 bases). The CDR3 contains 12 residues. V shed 7 bases and J shed 4 bases, with 11 bases lying between them. Per the germline V gene, CDR1 is WSHSY and CDR2 is SAAADI.

This chain joins TRBV6-5 and TRBJ2-1; 11 bases are shared with TRBD2. Germline assignment: CDR1 MNHEY and CDR2 SVGAGI. The CDR3 has 15 residues. V gave up 5 bases and J gave up 9 bases; unmatched junction bases: 9. The CDR3: CASSTIAGGRGEQFF. The CDR3 DNA reads as TGTGCCAGCAGTACCATAGCGGGGGGGCGGGGTGAGCAGTTCTTC.

The chain employs TRBV4-2 and TRBJ1-3, with D possibly TRBD1 on 6 matching bases. This CDR3 spans 17 amino acids. The V gene's germline CDR1 is LGHNA and CDR2 YNFKEQ. V was clipped by 4 bases and J by 4 bases, with 20 bases between them. The CDR3 region is CASSPLGGEDGGNTIYF. CDR3 DNA: TGTGCCAGCAGCCCTCTAGGGGGGGAGGACGGCGGAAACACCATATATTTT.

This chain joins TRBV10-1 and TRBJ1-1; weak D call: TRBD1 (6 bases). Between the trimmed V and J ends, which lost 9 bases and 5 bases, there was a span of 13 bases. CDR1 is WNHNN, CDR2 SYGVQD, per germline (reference sequence). CDR3 length: 12 residues. The CDR3 DNA sequence: TGCGCCAGGCCACAGGGTTGGACTGAAGCTTTCTTT. Translation: CARPQGWTEAFF.

This chain joins TRBV27 and TRBJ1-2; TRBD1 is a possible D gene (6 bases). Trimming took off 6 bases at V and 6 bases at J, with 17 bases between the two ends. The CDR3 sequence is 14 residues long. CDR1 MNHEY and CDR2 SMNVEV come from the germline V gene (reference sequence). The CDR3 DNA is TGTGCCAGCAGCCAAACCCCGACAGGCGATGGCTACACCTTC. It translates to CASSQTPTGDGYTF.

The rearrangement uses TRBV7-3 and TRBJ1-6; the D gene is possibly TRBD1 (6 bases). This CDR3 is built from 16 residues. CDR1 SGHTA and CDR2 FQGTGA come from the germline V gene. V lost 4 bases to trimming and J lost 11 bases, with 21 bases between them. In DNA form, the CDR3 reads TGTGCCAGCAGCTATACGGTTACAGGGTTTTTCCCACCCCTCCACTTT. Amino acids: CASSYTVTGFFPPLHF.

The CDR3 region has the DNA TGTGCCACCAGCAGAGATCAGCAGGGGCCCTATGGCTACACCTTC. Amino acid sequence: CATSRDQQGPYGYTF. The gene calls are TRBV15 and TRBJ1-2, with a possible D match to TRBD1 (6 bases). The length of the CDR3 is 15 residues. Germline V gene data show CDR1 as LNHNV and CDR2 as YYDKDF (reference sequence). V lost 0 bases, J lost 4 bases, and 12 bases lay in between.

This clone was counted once. The chain is built from TRBV6-1 and TRBJ1-4; the D is unclear. V dropped 1 base and J dropped 6 bases, with 15 bases sitting between them. Per the germline V gene, CDR1 is MNHNS and CDR2 is SASEGT. The CDR3 length is 16 residues. For the CDR3, the DNA is TGTGCCAGCAGTGAAGAGAGGGTCTGGGCGGATGAAAAACTGTTTTTT. It codes for CASSEERVWADEKLFF.

This clone was seen once. The V call is TRBV13, the J call TRBJ2-7; tentative D call: TRBD2 (6 bases). The germline V gene encodes CDR1 PRHDT and CDR2 FYEKMQ (reference sequence). The V and J ends lost 5 bases and 0 bases respectively, with 17 bases between them. This CDR3 contains 16 residues. The CDR3: CASSPPSVSPSYEQYF. The CDR3, as DNA: TGTGCCAGCAGCCCCCCTAGCGTCTCTCCCTCCTACGAGCAGTACTTC. Full variable domain (missing parts from reference TRBV13 and TRBJ2-7): AAGVIQSPRHLIKEKRETATLKCYPIPRHDTVYWYQQGPGQDPQFLISFYEKMQSDKGSIPDRFSAQQFSDYHSELNMSSLELGDSALYFCASSPPSVSPSYEQYFGPGTRLTVT.

V is TRBV15 and J is TRBJ2-2; 16 nucleotides agree with TRBD2. Germline V lookup: CDR1 LNHNV, CDR2 YYDKDF (reference sequence). The length of the CDR3 is 20 residues. The junction had 9 bases not matched to a gene; V was cut back by 0 bases and J by 5 bases. For the CDR3, the DNA is TGTGCCACCAGCAGAGATCTGGGGACTAGCGGGGGGGCAGGGACCGGGGAGCTGTTTTTT. Encoded protein: CATSRDLGTSGGAGTGELFF.

The chain is built from TRBV9 and TRBJ1-6, with TRBD1 identical over 7 bases. With 4 bases clipped from V and 8 bases from J, the junction kept 9 bases outside the gene matches. CDR3 length: 15 residues. Germline V CDR1 and CDR2: SGDLS, YYNGEE. CDR3 protein: CASSPTGTIDSPLHF. The CDR3 DNA reads TGTGCCAGCAGCCCGACAGGGACAATTGATTCACCCCTCCACTTT.

V usage is TRBV7-9 and J usage is TRBJ2-2; D not resolved. CDR3 length equals 13 residues. The V gene lost 5 bases and the J gene lost 6 bases, with 10 bases spanning the gap. The germline V gene encodes CDR1 SEHNR and CDR2 FQNEAQ (reference sequence). The CDR3 protein is CASSPISPGELFF. The CDR3, as DNA: TGTGCCAGCAGCCCTATATCCCCCGGGGAGCTGTTTTTT.

The gene calls are TRBV4-2 and TRBJ1-1; 7 nucleotides match TRBD1. The CDR3 extends over 18 amino acids. CDR1 and CDR2 (germline): LGHNA, YNFKEQ. V lost 0 bases, J lost 5 bases, and 15 bases stayed unmatched. CDR3 region: CASSQEGRLWGRGTEAFF. Here the CDR3 DNA reads TGTGCCAGCAGCCAAGAAGGTAGGCTTTGGGGCAGGGGGACTGAAGCTTTCTTT.

The chain combines TRBV6-5 with TRBJ1-3; TRBD1 is a possible D gene (5 bases). The CDR3 sequence is 14 residues long. The V and J ends lost 0 bases and 5 bases respectively, with 8 bases between them. In germline, CDR1 is MNHEY, CDR2 SVGAGI. This CDR3 is CASSYSPGRNTIYF. CDR3 DNA sequence: TGTGCCAGCAGTTACTCCCCAGGGAGAAACACCATATATTTT.

Written as DNA, the CDR3 is TGTGCCAGCTCATCGGGATTACAGGGTTATGGCTACACCTTC. Its translation is CASSSGLQGYGYTF. The chain uses TRBV18 and TRBJ1-2, with D possibly being TRBD1 (6 bases). Germline lookup yields CDR1 KGHSH and CDR2 LQKENI. Trimming took 5 bases from V and 5 from J, leaving 15 bases between them. This CDR3 region has 14 residues.

The rearrangement uses TRBV19 and TRBJ1-5; 7 bases are shared with TRBD1. The CDR3 consists of 20 residues. Germline V gives CDR1 LNHDA, CDR2 SQIVND (reference sequence). Losses at the gene ends were 0 bases for V and 0 bases for J; bases not matched to a gene: 14. CDR3 loop: CASSIDQPGQPEYSNQPQHF. CDR3 coding DNA: TGTGCCAGTAGTATAGATCAACCGGGACAGCCGGAGTATAGCAATCAGCCCCAGCATTTT.